This T cell receptor beta chain originates from a study of immune characteristics of hereditary and idiopathic chronic pancreatitis. Study-wide results and caveats: Hereditary and idiopathic cases differed in TRBV10, TRBV19, TRBV23 and TRBV5 usage.

In germline, CDR1 is MRHNA, CDR2 SNTAGT. The CDR3 is made up of 15 amino acids. V shed 0 bases and J shed 0 bases, with 6 bases lying between them. Patients having total pancreatectomy with islet autotransplantation provided the chronic pancreatitis pancreas tissue. This clone occurred once. Its antigen is as yet unknown. Clones were sequenced by immunoSEQ multiplex PCR, and TCRdb holds only the in-frame ones, with some missing. The repertoire includes some 270 clones, 71% of them detected once, and roughly a third sits in the top ten. J is TRBJ2-1 and V is TRBV6-4; the D gene is possibly TRBD2 (6 bases). This clonotype was sampled from a human donor with chronic pancreatitis. Sequenced material: pancreas tissue with idiopathic chronic pancreatitis. This chain's CDR3 is CASSDSSGSYNEQFF. The CDR3 nucleotides read TGTGCCAGCAGTGACTCTAGCGGCTCCTACAATGAGCAGTTCTTC.